Below, one TCR beta chain is given with its context. RNA was extracted with the RNeasy kit, and a quantity of about 0.45 to 1 ug was reverse transcribed using random hexamers. Each CDR3 protein is one row after TCRdb ran MiXCR on the immunoSEQ multiplex PCR reads. This table has 150,000 to 200,000 distinct CDR3 sequences, around 93% appearing once. The individuals used as controls were healthy donors who had been matched for both age and sex. This entry comes from a study of CD8 T cells in Susac syndrome. Trimming removed 0 bases at V and 7 bases at J, with 4 bases between. In germline, CDR1 is LGHDT, CDR2 YNNKEL (reference sequence). The CDR3 has 12 amino acids.

This TCR came from a human donor in good health. Sequencing was carried out using CD4+ T cells from PBMCs. The chain combines TRBV3-1 with TRBJ2-1; D gene unclear. CDR3 amino acids: CASSQDLNEQFF. For the CDR3, the DNA is TGTGCCAGCAGCCAAGATTTAAATGAGCAGTTCTTC.